Reported below is one TCR beta chain. The CDR3 runs to 12 residues. In germline, CDR1 is MNHEY, CDR2 SVGAGI. Between the trimmed V and J ends, which lost 5 bases and 2 bases, there was a span of 7 bases. The data stem from a study of PD-1 blockade in mismatch repair-deficient tumors. On the study more broadly: All were previously treated, progressing patients with some twelve mismatch repair-deficient cancer types.

Data came from immunoSEQ multiplex PCR; TCRdb stores just in-frame clones and leaves some out. The data show more than 95,000 clones, with about 88% seen just once and roughly 12% held by the top ten. This clonotype was obtained from an adult with mismatch repair-deficient cancer. V usage is TRBV6-5 and J usage is TRBJ2-7; D is unresolved. This specimen consisted of peripheral blood, obtained 44 weeks after starting pembrolizumab. In nucleotides, the CDR3 is TGTGCCAGCAGTAGGGATACCTACGAGCAGTACTTC. Translating gives CASSRDTYEQYF.